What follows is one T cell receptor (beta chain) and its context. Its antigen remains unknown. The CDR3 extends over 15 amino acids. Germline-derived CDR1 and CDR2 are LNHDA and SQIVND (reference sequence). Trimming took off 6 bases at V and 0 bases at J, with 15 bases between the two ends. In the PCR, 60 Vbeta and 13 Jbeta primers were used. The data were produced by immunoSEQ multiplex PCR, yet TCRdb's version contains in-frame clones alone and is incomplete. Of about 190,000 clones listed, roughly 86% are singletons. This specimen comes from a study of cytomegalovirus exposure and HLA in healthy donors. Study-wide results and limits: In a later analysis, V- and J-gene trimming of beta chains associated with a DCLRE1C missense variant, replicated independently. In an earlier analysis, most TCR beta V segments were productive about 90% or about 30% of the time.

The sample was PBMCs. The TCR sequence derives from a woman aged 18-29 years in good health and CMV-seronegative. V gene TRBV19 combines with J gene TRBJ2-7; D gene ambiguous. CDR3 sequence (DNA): TGTGCCAGTAGCGCGATCGCGCCGCCCTCCTACGAGCAGTACTTC. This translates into CASSAIAPPSYEQYF.